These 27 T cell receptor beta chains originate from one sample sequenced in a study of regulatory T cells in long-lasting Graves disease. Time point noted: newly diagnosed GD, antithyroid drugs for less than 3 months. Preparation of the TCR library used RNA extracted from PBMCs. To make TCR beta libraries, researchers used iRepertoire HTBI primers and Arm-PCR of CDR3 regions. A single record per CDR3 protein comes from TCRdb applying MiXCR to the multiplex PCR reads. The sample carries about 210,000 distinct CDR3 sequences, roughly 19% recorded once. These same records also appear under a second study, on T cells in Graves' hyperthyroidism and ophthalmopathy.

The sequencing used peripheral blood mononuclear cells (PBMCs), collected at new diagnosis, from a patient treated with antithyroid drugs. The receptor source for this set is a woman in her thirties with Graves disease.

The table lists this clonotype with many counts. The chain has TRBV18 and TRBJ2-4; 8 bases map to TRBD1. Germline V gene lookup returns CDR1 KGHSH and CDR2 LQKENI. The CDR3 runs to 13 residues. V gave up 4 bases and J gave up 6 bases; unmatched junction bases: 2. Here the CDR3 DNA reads TGTGCCAGCTCACTAGACAGGGGAAACATTCAGTACTTC. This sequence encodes CASSLDRGNIQYF.

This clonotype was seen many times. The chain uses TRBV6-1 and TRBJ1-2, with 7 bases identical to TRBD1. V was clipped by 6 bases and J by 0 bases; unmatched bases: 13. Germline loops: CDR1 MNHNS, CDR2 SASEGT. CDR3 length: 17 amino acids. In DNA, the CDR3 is TGTGCCAGCAGCTCCCGACAGGGACTAATATCTAACTATGGCTACACCTTC. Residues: CASSSRQGLISNYGYTF.

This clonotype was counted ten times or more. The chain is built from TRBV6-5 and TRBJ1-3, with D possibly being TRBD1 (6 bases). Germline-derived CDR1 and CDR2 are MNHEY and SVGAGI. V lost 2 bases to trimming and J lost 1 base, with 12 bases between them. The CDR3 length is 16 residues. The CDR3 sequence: CASSYTQQGSGNTIYF. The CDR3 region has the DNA TGTGCCAGCAGTTACACACAACAGGGTTCTGGAAACACCATATATTTT.

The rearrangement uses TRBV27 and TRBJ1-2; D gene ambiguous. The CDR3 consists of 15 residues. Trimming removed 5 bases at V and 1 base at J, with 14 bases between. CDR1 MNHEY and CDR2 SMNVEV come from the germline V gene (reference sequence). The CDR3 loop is CASSPTTLLNYGYTF. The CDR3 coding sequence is TGTGCCAGCAGTCCTACCACGCTTCTTAACTATGGCTACACCTTC.

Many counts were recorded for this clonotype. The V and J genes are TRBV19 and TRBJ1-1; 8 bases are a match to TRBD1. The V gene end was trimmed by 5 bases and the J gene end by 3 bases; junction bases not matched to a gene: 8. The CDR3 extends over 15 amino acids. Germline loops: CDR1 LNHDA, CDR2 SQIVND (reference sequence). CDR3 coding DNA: TGTGCCAGTAGTCTGTCCCACAGGGGGTACACTGAAGCTTTCTTT. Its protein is CASSLSHRGYTEAFF.

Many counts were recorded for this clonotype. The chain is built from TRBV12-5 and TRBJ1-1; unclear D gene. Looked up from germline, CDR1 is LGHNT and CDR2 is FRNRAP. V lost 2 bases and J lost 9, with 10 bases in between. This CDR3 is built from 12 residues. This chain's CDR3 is CASGLRGSQAFF. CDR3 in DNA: TGTGCTAGTGGTTTGAGAGGATCACAAGCTTTCTTT.

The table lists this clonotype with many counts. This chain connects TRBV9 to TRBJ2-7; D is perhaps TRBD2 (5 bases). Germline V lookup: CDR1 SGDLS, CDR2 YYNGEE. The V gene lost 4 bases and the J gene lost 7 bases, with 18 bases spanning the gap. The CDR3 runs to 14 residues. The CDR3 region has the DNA TGTGCCAGCAGCACGTGGGAGTCCCCTAGTGAGCAGTACTTC. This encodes CASSTWESPSEQYF.

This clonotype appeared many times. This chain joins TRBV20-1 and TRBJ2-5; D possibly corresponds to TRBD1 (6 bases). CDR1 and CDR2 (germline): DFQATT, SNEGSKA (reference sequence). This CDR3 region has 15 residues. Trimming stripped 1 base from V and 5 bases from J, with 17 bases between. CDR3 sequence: CSARGEQGFGETQYF. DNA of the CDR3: TGCAGTGCTAGAGGGGAACAGGGTTTTGGGGAGACCCAGTACTTC.

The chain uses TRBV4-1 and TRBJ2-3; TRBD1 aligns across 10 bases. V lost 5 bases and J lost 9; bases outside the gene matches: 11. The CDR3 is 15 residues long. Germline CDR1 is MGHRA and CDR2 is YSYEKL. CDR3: CASSFDGTGVLTQYF. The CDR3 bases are TGCGCCAGCAGCTTCGATGGGACAGGGGTTCTAACGCAGTATTTT.

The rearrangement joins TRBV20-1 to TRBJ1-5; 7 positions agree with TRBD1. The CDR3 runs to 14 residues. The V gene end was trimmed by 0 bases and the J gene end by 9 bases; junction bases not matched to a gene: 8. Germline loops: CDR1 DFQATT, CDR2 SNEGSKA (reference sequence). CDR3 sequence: CSARDRTGVPPQHF. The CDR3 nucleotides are TGCAGTGCTAGAGATCGGACAGGCGTCCCGCCCCAGCATTTT.

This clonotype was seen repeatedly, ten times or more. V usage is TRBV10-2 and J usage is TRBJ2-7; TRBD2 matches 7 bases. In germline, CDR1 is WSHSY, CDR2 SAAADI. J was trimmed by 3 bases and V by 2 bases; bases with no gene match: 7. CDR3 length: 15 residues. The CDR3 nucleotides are TGCGCCAGCAGTGAGGTCGCCCGGGGGGTCTACGAGCAGTACTTC. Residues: CASSEVARGVYEQYF.

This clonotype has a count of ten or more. In nucleotides, the CDR3 is TGTGCCAGCAGCTTAATTACAGGATCACAAGAGACCCAGTACTTC. It translates to CASSLITGSQETQYF. This chain links TRBV7-8 with TRBJ2-5; possibly TRBD1 for D (5 bases). V gave up 2 bases and J gave up 2 bases, with 12 bases separating them. The CDR3 loop spans 15 amino acids. Germline V CDR1 and CDR2: SGHVS, FQNEAQ. The whole variable domain, remainder taken from reference TRBV7-8 and TRBJ2-5, is GAGVSQSPRYKVAKRGQDVALRCDPISGHVSLFWYQQALGQGPEFLTYFQNEAQLDKSGLPSDRFFAERPEGSVSTLKIQRTQQEDSAVYLCASSLITGSQETQYFGPGTRLLVL.

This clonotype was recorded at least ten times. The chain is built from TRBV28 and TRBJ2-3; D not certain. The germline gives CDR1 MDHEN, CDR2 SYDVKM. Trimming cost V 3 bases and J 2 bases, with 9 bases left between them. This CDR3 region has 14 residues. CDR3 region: CASSLGHITDTQYF. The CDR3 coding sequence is TGTGCCAGCAGTTTGGGCCACATCACAGATACGCAGTATTTT. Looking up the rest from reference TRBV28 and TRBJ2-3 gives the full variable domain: DVKVTQSSRYLVKRTGEKVFLECVQDMDHENMFWYRQDPGLGLRLIYFSYDVKMKEKGDIPEGYSVSREKKERFSLILESASTNQTSMYLCASSLGHITDTQYFGPGTRLTVL.

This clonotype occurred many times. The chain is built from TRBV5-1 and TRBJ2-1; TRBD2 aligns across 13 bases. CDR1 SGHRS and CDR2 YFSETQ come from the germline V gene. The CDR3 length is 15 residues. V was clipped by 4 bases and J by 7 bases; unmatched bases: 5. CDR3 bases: TGCGCCAGCAGCCAGGGACTAGCGGGACCTAATGAGCAGTTCTTC. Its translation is CASSQGLAGPNEQFF.

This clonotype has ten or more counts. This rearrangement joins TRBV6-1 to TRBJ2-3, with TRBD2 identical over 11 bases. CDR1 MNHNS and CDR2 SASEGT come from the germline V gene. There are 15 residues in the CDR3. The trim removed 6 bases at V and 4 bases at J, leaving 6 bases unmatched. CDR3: CASSLLAGEADTQYF. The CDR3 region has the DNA TGTGCCAGCAGCCTACTAGCGGGAGAGGCAGATACGCAGTATTTT.

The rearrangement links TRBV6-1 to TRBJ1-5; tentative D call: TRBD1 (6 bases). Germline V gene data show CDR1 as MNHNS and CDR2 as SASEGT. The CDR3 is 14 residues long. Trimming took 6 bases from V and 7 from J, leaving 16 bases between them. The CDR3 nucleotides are TGTGCCAGCAGCCCCAGGGGACCAGAGCAGCCCCAGCATTTT. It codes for CASSPRGPEQPQHF.

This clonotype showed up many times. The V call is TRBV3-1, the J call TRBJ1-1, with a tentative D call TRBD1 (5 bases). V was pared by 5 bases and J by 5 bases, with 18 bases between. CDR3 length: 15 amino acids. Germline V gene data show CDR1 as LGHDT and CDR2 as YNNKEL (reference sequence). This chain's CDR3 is CASSYLMSRATEAFF. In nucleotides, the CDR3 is TGTGCCAGCAGCTACCTGATGAGCAGGGCGACTGAAGCTTTCTTT. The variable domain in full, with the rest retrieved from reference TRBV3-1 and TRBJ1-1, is DTAVSQTPKYLVTQMGNDKSIKCEQNLGHDTMYWYKQDSKKFLKIMFSYNNKELIINETVPNRFSPKSPDKAHLNLHINSLELGDSAVYFCASSYLMSRATEAFFGQGTRLTVV.

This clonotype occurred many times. This chain's CDR3 is CASRPGAGNFGGELFF. The CDR3 DNA follows: TGTGCCAGCCGACCGGGAGCGGGGAACTTCGGCGGGGAGCTGTTTTTT. The genes are TRBV19 and TRBJ2-2; 7 positions agree with TRBD2. There are 16 residues in the CDR3. CDR1 is LNHDA and CDR2 is SQIVND in the germline V gene (reference sequence). V trimming: 9 bases; J trimming: 7 bases; junction bases outside the gene matches: 17.

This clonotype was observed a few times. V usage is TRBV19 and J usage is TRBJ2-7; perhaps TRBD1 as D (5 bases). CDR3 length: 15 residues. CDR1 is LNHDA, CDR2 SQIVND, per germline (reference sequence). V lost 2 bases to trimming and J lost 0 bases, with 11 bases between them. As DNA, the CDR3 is TGTGCCAGTAGTATACCAGGGCAAAGCTCCTACGAGCAGTACTTC. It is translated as CASSIPGQSSYEQYF.

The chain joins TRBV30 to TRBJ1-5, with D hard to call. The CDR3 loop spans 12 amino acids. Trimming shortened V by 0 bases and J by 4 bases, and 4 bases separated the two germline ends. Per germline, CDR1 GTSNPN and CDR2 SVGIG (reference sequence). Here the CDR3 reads CAWSVMNQPQHF. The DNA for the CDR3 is TGTGCCTGGAGTGTAATGAATCAGCCCCAGCATTTT.

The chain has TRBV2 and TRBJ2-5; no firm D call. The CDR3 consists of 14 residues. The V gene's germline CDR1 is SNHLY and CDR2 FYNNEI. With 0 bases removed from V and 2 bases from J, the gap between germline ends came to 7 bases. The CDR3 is CASSEAVQQETQYF. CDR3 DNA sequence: TGTGCCAGCAGTGAAGCGGTCCAACAAGAGACCCAGTACTTC.

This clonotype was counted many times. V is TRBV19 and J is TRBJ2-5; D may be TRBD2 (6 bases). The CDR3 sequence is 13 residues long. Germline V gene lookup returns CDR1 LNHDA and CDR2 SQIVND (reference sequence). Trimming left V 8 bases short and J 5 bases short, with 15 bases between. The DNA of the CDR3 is TGTGCCAGTTCTGGGCGGACTATGGAGACCCAGTACTTC. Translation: CASSGRTMETQYF.

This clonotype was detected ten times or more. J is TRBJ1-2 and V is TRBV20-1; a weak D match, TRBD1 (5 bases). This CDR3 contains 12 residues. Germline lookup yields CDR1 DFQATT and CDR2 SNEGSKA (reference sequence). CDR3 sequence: CRTTGLYYGYTF. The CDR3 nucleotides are TGCAGGACCACAGGACTATACTATGGCTACACCTTC.

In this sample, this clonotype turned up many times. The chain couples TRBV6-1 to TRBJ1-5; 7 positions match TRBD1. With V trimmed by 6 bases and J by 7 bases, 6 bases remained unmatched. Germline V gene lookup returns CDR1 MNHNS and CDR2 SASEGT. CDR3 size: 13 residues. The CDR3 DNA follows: TGTGCCAGCAGCCAGGGACAGATCCAGCCCCAGCATTTT. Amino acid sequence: CASSQGQIQPQHF.

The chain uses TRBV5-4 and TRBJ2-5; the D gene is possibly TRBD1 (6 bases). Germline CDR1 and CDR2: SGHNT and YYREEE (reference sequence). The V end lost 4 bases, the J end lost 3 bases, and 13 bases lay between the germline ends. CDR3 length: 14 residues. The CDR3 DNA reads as TGTGCCAGCAGCCTCAGGAACAGGGAAGAGACCCAGTACTTC. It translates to CASSLRNREETQYF.

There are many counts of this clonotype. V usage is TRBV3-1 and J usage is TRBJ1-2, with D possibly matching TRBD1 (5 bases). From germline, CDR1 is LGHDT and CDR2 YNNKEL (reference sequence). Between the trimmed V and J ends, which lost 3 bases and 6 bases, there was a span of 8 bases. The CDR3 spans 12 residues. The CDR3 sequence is CASSQGTDGYTF. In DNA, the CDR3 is TGTGCCAGCAGCCAGGGGACGGATGGCTACACCTTC.

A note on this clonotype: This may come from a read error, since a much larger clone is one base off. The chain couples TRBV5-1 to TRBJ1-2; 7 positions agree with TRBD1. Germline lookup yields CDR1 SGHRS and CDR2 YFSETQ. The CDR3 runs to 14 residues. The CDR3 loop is CASSSGQVRVGYAF. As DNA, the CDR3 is TGCGCCAGCAGCTCCGGACAGGTCCGTGTTGGCTACGCCTTC.